This T cell receptor beta chain was sequenced during a study of Ad26.COV2.S vaccination and SARS-CoV-2 variants. Clones were sequenced by immunoSEQ multiplex PCR, and TCRdb holds only the in-frame ones, with some missing. This table holds about 440,000 clones, around 88% found once. Treatment here: about 20 received Ad26.COV2.S at low or high dose, single or two shots; 5 received placebo; per-sample allocation not given. Each sample was drawn 63 days after the first injection (of vaccine or placebo). Germline V gene lookup returns CDR1 LNHDA and CDR2 SQIVND (reference sequence). V lost 7 bases, J lost 2 bases, and 6 bases stayed unmatched. There are 14 residues in the CDR3.

The origin of this receptor is a person between 18 and 60 years old who received the Ad26.COV2.S COVID-19 vaccine or a placebo. The sequencing used peripheral blood, collected in a trial of Ad26.COV2.S vaccine versus placebo. The gene calls are TRBV19 and TRBJ2-5; 8 bases are a match to TRBD2. The CDR3, as DNA: TGTGCCAGTACGGCGGGAGGCCTTCAAGAGACCCAGTACTTC. Translating it yields CASTAGGLQETQYF.